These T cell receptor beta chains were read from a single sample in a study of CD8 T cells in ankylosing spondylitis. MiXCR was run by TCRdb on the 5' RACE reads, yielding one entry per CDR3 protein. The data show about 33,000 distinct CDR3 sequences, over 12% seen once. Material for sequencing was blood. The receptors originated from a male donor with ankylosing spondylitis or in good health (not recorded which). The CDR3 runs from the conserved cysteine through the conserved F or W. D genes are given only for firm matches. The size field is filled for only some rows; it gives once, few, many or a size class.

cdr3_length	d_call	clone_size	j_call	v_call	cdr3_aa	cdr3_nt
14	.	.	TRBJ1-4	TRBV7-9	CASSPRVEYEKLFF	TGTGCCAGCAGTCCCAGGGTGGAATATGAAAAACTGTTTTTT
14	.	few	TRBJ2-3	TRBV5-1	CASSLGAVEDTQYF	TGCGCCAGCAGCTTGGGAGCAGTCGAAGATACGCAGTATTTT
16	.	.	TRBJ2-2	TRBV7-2	CASSLRSGAAAGELFF	TGTGCCAGCAGCTTAAGGTCAGGGGCAGCGGCCGGGGAGCTGTTTTTT
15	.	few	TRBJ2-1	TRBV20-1	CSAQGPPLTHNEQFF	TGCAGTGCTCAAGGACCACCTCTTACGCACAATGAGCAGTTCTTC
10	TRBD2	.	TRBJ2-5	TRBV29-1	CSAGGETQYF	TGCAGCGCGGGGGGAGAGACCCAGTACTTC
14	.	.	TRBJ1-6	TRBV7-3	CASSLGHYNSPLHF	TGTGCCAGCAGCTTAGGCCACTATAATTCACCCCTCCACTTT
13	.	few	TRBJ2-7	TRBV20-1	CSARHGASYEQYF	TGCAGTGCTAGACACGGGGCCTCCTACGAGCAGTACTTC
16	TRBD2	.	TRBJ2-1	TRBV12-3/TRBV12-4	CASSLTRTSGYNEQFF	TGTGCCAGCAGCCTAACACGGACTAGCGGTTACAATGAGCAGTTCTTC
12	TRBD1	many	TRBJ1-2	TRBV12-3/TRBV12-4	CASSLNRGGYTF	TGTGCCAGCAGTTTAAACAGGGGCGGCTACACCTTC
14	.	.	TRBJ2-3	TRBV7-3	CASSLSFDTDTQYF	TGTGCCAGCAGCTTATCTTTTGACACAGATACGCAGTATTTT
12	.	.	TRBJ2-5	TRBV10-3	CASRGAQETQYF	TGTGCATCAAGGGGGGCCCAAGAGACCCAGTACTTC
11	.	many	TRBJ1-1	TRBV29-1	CSAAKNTEAFF	TGCAGCGCGGCTAAGAACACTGAAGCTTTCTTT
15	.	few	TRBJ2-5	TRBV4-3	CASSRSGQRQETQYF	TGCGCCAGCAGCCGCTCTGGTCAGAGACAAGAGACCCAGTACTTC
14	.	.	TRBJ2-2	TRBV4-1	CASSPPGSTGELFF	TGCGCCAGCAGCCCACCGGGATCCACCGGGGAGCTGTTTTTT
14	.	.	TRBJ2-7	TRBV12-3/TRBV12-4	CASSDGPHSYEQYF	TGTGCCAGCAGTGACGGGCCCCACTCCTACGAGCAGTACTTC
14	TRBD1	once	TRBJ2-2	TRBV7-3	CASSRDRVTGELFF	TGTGCCAGCAGCCGGGACAGGGTCACCGGGGAGCTGTTTTTT
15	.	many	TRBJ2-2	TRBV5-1	CASSRSSPRTGELFF	TGCGCCAGCAGCCGGTCTTCTCCCCGCACCGGGGAGCTGTTTTTT
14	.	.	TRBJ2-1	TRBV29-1	CSASPPTGADEQFF	TGCAGCGCAAGCCCACCCACCGGGGCAGATGAGCAGTTCTTC
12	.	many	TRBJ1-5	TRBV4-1	CASSQGGQPQHF	TGCGCCAGCAGCCAGGGGGGTCAGCCCCAGCATTTT
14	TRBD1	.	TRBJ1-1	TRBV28	CASSLFGGQGEAFF	TGTGCCAGCAGTTTATTCGGAGGACAGGGTGAAGCTTTCTTT
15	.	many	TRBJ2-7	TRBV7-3	CASSLGSRGTTEQYF	TGTGCCAGCAGCTTAGGGTCCCGGGGTACCACCGAGCAGTACTTC
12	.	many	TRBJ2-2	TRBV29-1	CSVSAGRGELFF	TGCAGCGTTTCTGCTGGGCGCGGGGAGCTGTTTTTT
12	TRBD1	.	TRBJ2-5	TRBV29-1	CSVGQGVETQYF	TGCAGCGTCGGACAGGGGGTAGAGACCCAGTACTTC
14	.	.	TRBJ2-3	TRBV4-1	CASSQGDTLDTQYF	TGCGCCAGCAGCCAAGGAGACACCTTAGATACGCAGTATTTT
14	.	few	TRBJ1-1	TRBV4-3	CASSQGFTNTEAFF	TGCGCCAGCAGCCAAGGCTTTACGAACACTGAAGCTTTCTTT
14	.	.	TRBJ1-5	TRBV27	CASSSLTGNQPQHF	TGTGCCAGCAGTTCACTGACGGGAAATCAGCCCCAGCATTTT
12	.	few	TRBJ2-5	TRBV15	CATSSIGETQYF	TGTGCCACCAGCAGTATCGGAGAGACCCAGTACTTC
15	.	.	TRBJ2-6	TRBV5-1	CASSREGAGANVLTF	TGCGCCAGCAGCCGCGAGGGGGCTGGGGCCAACGTCCTGACTTTC
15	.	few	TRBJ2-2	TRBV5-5	CASRDYRSNTGELFF	TGTGCCAGCAGAGACTACAGATCGAACACCGGGGAGCTGTTTTTT
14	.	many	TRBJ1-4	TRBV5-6	CASRMTGGNEKLFF	TGTGCCAGCAGGATGACCGGGGGTAATGAAAAACTGTTTTTT
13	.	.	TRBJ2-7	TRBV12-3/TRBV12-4	CASRGGRDYEQYF	TGTGCCAGCAGAGGAGGGCGGGACTACGAGCAGTACTTC
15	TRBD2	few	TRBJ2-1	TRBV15	CATSRAGGTYNEQFF	TGTGCCACCAGCAGAGCGGGAGGGACCTACAATGAGCAGTTCTTC
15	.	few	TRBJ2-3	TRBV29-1	CSVEDRGTLTDTQYF	TGCAGCGTTGAAGATCGGGGGACACTCACAGATACGCAGTATTTT
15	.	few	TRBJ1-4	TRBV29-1	CSVEWSLGGAGELFF	TGCAGCGTTGAGTGGTCCCTGGGCGGAGCGGGAGAACTGTTTTTT
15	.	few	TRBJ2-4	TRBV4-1	CASSQVNLGQNIQYF	TGCGCCAGCAGCCAAGTAAATCTGGGGCAAAACATTCAGTACTTC
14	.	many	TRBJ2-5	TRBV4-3	CASSQDLAKETQYF	TGCGCCAGCAGCCAAGATCTAGCGAAGGAGACCCAGTACTTC
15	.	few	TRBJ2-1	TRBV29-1	CSVEARGLAGNEQFF	TGCAGCGTTGAAGCCCGGGGTCTGGCCGGCAATGAGCAGTTCTTC
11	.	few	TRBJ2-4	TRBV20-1	CSARGQSIQYF	TGCAGTGCTAGGGGGCAAAGCATTCAGTACTTC
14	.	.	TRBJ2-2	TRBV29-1	CSVLISRNTGELFF	TGCAGCGTTCTGATTAGCCGGAACACCGGGGAGCTGTTTTTT
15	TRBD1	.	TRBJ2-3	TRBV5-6	CASSPTGRNADTQYF	TGTGCCAGCAGCCCGACAGGGAGAAACGCAGATACGCAGTATTTT
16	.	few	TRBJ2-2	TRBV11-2	CASSLDPLAPYGELFF	TGTGCCAGCAGCTTAGACCCTCTAGCCCCCTACGGGGAGCTGTTTTTT
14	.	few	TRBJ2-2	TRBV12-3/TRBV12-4	CASSSSILTGELFF	TGTGCCAGCAGTTCTAGCATTCTCACCGGGGAGCTGTTTTTT
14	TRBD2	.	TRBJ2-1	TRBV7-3	CASSQSRTSLEQFF	TGTGCCAGCAGCCAAAGTCGGACTAGCCTTGAGCAGTTCTTC
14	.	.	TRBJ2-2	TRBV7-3	CASSLGREPGELFF	TGTGCCAGCAGCTTGGGTCGGGAACCCGGGGAGCTGTTTTTT
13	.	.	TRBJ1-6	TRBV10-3	CAIRNMENSPLHF	TGTGCCATCAGGAACATGGAGAATTCACCCCTCCACTTT
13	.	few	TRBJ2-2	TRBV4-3	CASSPWNTGELFF	TGCGCCAGCAGCCCTTGGAACACCGGGGAGCTGTTTTTT
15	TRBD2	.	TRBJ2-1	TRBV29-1	CSVEDRAGGYNEQFF	TGCAGCGTTGAAGACCGAGCGGGAGGCTACAATGAGCAGTTCTTC
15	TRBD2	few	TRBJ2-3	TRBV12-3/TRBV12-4	CASSFGSGGTDTQYF	TGTGCCAGCAGTTTCGGTAGCGGGGGCACAGATACGCAGTATTTT
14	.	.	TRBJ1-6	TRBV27	CASSYQGHNSPLHF	TGTGCCAGCAGTTACCAGGGTCATAATTCACCCCTCCACTTT
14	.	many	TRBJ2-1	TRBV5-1	CASSPGLNYNEQFF	TGCGCCAGCAGCCCAGGACTGAACTACAATGAGCAGTTCTTC
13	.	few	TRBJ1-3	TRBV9	CASSVERGNTIYF	TGTGCCAGCAGCGTAGAGCGTGGAAACACCATATATTTT
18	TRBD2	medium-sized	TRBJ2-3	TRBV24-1	CATSPLVSGGPSTDTQYF	TGTGCCACCAGCCCCTTAGTGTCGGGAGGACCTAGCACAGATACGCAGTATTTT
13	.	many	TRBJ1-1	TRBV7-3	CASSLIGGSQAFF	TGTGCCAGCAGCTTAATCGGCGGGTCGCAAGCTTTCTTT
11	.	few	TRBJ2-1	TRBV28	CASSTTYEQFF	TGTGCCAGCAGTACGACTTATGAGCAGTTCTTC
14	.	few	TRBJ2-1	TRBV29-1	CSVASGGDSYEQFF	TGCAGCGTTGCTTCAGGGGGGGATAGTTATGAGCAGTTCTTC
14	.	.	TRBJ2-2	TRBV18	CASSFLRDGGELFF	TGTGCCAGCTCATTTCTACGAGATGGCGGGGAGCTGTTTTTT
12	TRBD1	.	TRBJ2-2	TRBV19	CASSTRGRELFF	TGTGCCAGTAGTACCAGGGGGCGGGAGCTGTTTTTT
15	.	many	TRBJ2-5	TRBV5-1	CASSFYPAQQETQYF	TGCGCCAGCAGCTTCTATCCAGCCCAACAAGAGACCCAGTACTTC
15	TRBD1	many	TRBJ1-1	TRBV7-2	CASSPRQGVLTEAFF	TGTGCCAGCAGCCCGCGACAGGGGGTTTTAACTGAAGCTTTCTTT